One sample yielded the 6 T cell receptor beta chains listed below, sequenced in a study of somatic mutations in cytotoxic T cells in rheumatoid arthritis. Sequencing used immunoSEQ multiplex PCR; TCRdb keeps in-frame clones, though not all of them. The data contain about 12,000 clones, roughly 74% of them singletons. The sequencing sample was made of CD8+ T cells sorted from blood. All receptors derive from a woman aged 35 to 49 in good health.

The chain uses TRBV7-8 and TRBJ2-2; perhaps TRBD1 as D (5 bases). Looked up from germline, CDR1 is SGHVS and CDR2 is FQNEAQ. V gave up 7 bases and J gave up 7 bases, with 19 bases separating them. The CDR3 is 15 amino acids. The CDR3 spells CASMNRALTGGELFF. The CDR3 nucleotides are TGTGCCAGCATGAACCGGGCGCTTACAGGCGGGGAGCTGTTTTTT.

The V and J genes are TRBV7-9 and TRBJ2-1, with D perhaps TRBD2 (6 bases). V dropped 0 bases and J dropped 2 bases, with 11 bases sitting between them. This CDR3 spans 16 amino acids. Germline CDR1 and CDR2: SEHNR and FQNEAQ (reference sequence). CDR3 coding DNA: TGTGCCAGCAGCTTAGCGGCTAGCGAGACCTACAATGAGCAGTTCTTC. Protein product: CASSLAASETYNEQFF.

The chain is built from TRBV11-3 and TRBJ1-2; 10 nucleotides align to TRBD1. This CDR3 is 15 amino acids long. Germline CDR1 and CDR2: SGHNT and YENEEA. V trimming: 5 bases; J trimming: 4 bases; junction bases outside the gene matches: 7. CDR3 DNA: TGTGCCAGCAGCCAGGGGACAGGGGTCGCCTATGGCTACACCTTC. Its protein product is CASSQGTGVAYGYTF.

There are a few counts of this clone. The J gene is TRBJ1-2, the V gene TRBV30; 7 positions agree with TRBD1. The CDR3 sequence is 14 residues long. CDR1 GTSNPN and CDR2 SVGIG come from the germline V gene (reference sequence). Unmatched junction bases numbered 11, after V lost 3 bases and J lost 7 bases. CDR3 DNA: TGTGCCTGGAGCTCCCCCCCCGGGACAGCTGGCTACACCTTC. Translating gives CAWSSPPGTAGYTF.

This chain connects TRBV6-1 to TRBJ2-2; D is uncertain. Germline-derived CDR1 and CDR2 are MNHNS and SASEGT. CDR3 length equals 13 residues. Trimming cost V 7 bases and J 0 bases, with 6 bases left between them. The CDR3 coding sequence is TGTGCCAGCAAGGGCACGAACACCGGGGAGCTGTTTTTT. It encodes CASKGTNTGELFF.

Relative to its sample, this clone is large (0.1 to 1%). The chain uses TRBV10-2 and TRBJ2-7; the D is unclear. CDR1 and CDR2 from the germline V gene are WSHSY and SAAADI. This CDR3 comprises 13 residues. Trimming removed 3 bases at V and 3 bases at J, with 9 bases between. CDR3 DNA sequence: TGCGCCAGCAGTGATATACTCGGCTACGAGCAGTACGTC. Amino acid sequence: CASSDILGYEQYV.